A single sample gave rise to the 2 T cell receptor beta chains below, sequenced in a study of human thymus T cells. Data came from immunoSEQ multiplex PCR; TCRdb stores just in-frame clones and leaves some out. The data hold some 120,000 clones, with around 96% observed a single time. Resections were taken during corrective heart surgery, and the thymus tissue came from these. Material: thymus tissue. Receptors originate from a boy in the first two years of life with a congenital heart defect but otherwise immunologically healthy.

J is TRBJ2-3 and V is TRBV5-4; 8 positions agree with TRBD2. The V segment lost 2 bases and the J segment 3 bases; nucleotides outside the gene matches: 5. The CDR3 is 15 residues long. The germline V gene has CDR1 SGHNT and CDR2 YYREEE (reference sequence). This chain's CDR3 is CASSLPSGLTDTQYF. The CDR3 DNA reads TGTGCCAGCAGCTTACCTAGCGGGCTGACAGATACGCAGTATTTT.

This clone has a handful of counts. The CDR3 region has the DNA TGTGCCAGCACCCCGGGGAGGCGGGGGGGCCGAGAGACCCAGTACTTC. It is translated as CASTPGRRGGRETQYF. The chain employs TRBV28 and TRBJ2-5; TRBD2 matches 9 bases. The CDR3 is 16 amino acids. Germline assignment: CDR1 MDHEN and CDR2 SYDVKM. Trimming removed 7 bases from V and 4 bases from J; junction bases left unmatched: 13.